The clone carrying this T cell receptor beta chain was counted only a few times. Its cognate antigen is unknown. The data originate from a study of spatial heterogeneity in lung cancer. Study overall: Alpha-chain sequences were consistently detected less often than beta-chain sequences.

There are 16 residues in the CDR3. The ends lost 5 bases at V and 2 bases at J; junction bases unmatched: 8. Per the germline V gene, CDR1 is MNHEY and CDR2 is SMNVEV (reference sequence). Study-wide points: Relative to follow-up, resection was when ubiquitous expanded tumor TCRs appeared more in blood.

A distinct unique molecular identifier was carried by each TCR cDNA molecule. MiXCR was run by TCRdb on the 5' RACE reads, yielding one entry per CDR3 protein. The table lists about 80,000 distinct CDR3 sequences, about 20% of them singletons, with around 5.9% in the top ten. Stated time point: sample taken at primary tumor resection. Sequencing was performed on whole RNA extracted from tumor and nontumor lung tissue, or from frozen PBMC, and the material was left unsorted. A total of under 80 untreated early-stage non-small cell lung cancer patients served as donors. Sequenced material: PBMCs, taken at surgery. This chain joins TRBV27 and TRBJ2-5; 10 nucleotides align to TRBD1. This sequence originates from a male donor with early-stage non-small cell lung cancer. The CDR3 region is CASSPGTGAGQETQYF. The CDR3, as DNA: TGTGCCAGCAGTCCCGGGACAGGGGCAGGACAAGAGACCCAGTACTTC.